This TCR beta chain originates from a study of cytomegalovirus exposure and HLA in healthy donors. The study, taken as a whole, reports: Across HLA loci, a later analysis found differing TCR association rates, with DRB1 most and HLA-C fewest. Cytomegalovirus association was assigned to some 160 TCR beta chains. Roughly even sequencing depth across donors was the assumption behind the presence/absence analyses. It was reportedly the case that the classifier diagnosed cytomegalovirus status with high specificity and sensitivity.

To note about this clone: Its antigen is not known.

Vbeta (60) and Jbeta (13) primers were used in the PCR. Sequenced by immunoSEQ multiplex PCR; TCRdb stores in-frame clones only, minus some. The repertoire includes around 110,000 clones, roughly 70% of them detected once, and around 15% sits in the top ten. This CDR3 is built from 13 residues. The V end was cut by 4 bases, the J end by 1 base, with 7 bases between. Germline CDR1 and CDR2: SNHLY and FYNNEI. The source of this sequence is a woman in her thirties or forties in good health and CMV-seropositive. The sample was PBMCs. The chain recombines TRBV2 with TRBJ1-1; TRBD1 might be the D (5 bases). The CDR3 spells CASSVQGNTEAFF. The DNA of the CDR3 is TGTGCCAGCAGTGTGCAGGGGAACACTGAAGCTTTCTTT.